The sequence of this T cell receptor beta chain was determined in a study of T cell repertoires in cytomegalovirus infection. Study-level information: Public TCR beta signatures marked donors with CMV infection and the matching HLA.

One entry per CDR3 protein results from TCRdb running MiXCR on the reads. The table records 150,000 to 200,000 distinct CDR3 sequences, approximately 17% of them present only once. Only a few counts were recorded for this clonotype. Its antigen is not identified. Study-wide results and limits: Clonotype analysis showed dominance of the ex vivo response by HLA-C-restricted CMV-specific TCR beta clonotypes.

The sequence was collected from a human donor in good health (CMV status not recorded). Some clones in this sample may be carry-over from other donors' samples. The material sequenced was CD8+ T cells from PBMCs.

CDR3 bases: TGTGCCAGCAGTTACTCGACAGGGACAAGCTCCTACGAGCAGTACTTC. Its translation: CASSYSTGTSSYEQYF. The chain couples TRBV6-2 or TRBV6-3 to TRBJ2-7, with 7 bases aligning to TRBD1. Germline loops: CDR1 MNHEY, CDR2 SVGEGT. The CDR3 loop spans 16 amino acids. Trimming at V came to 0 bases and at J to 0 bases, leaving 5 bases not matched to a gene.